Presented here are 28 T cell receptor beta chains from one specimen sequenced in a study of cytomegalovirus exposure and HLA in healthy donors. The PCR ran on 60 Vbeta and 13 Jbeta primers. Here immunoSEQ multiplex PCR was the method, and the copy in TCRdb shows in-frame clones only, minus some. In the table there are 30,000 to 35,000 clones, around 70% of which are singletons. Sequencing input: PBMCs. The receptors here all came from a man in his forties or fifties in good health and CMV-seropositive.

The chain couples TRBV11-1 to TRBJ1-3; D is unresolved. V was pared by 7 bases and J by 0 bases, with 10 bases between. CDR1 SGHAT and CDR2 FQDESV come from the germline V gene (reference sequence). The CDR3 sequence is 14 residues long. Here the CDR3 reads CASNQGSSGNTIYF. The CDR3, as DNA: TGTGCCAGCAACCAAGGGAGCTCTGGAAACACCATATATTTT. Based on the CDR3 plus reference TRBV11-1 and TRBJ1-3, the full variable domain is EAEVAQSPRYKITEKSQAVAFWCDPISGHATLYWYRQILGQGPELLVQFQDESVVDDSQLPKDRFSAERLKGVDSTLKIQPAELGDSAMYLCASNQGSSGNTIYFGEGSWLTVV.

The rearrangement uses TRBV30 and TRBJ1-1, with no clear D. Germline CDR1 is GTSNPN and CDR2 is SVGIG (reference sequence). V lost 8 bases and J lost 8, with 12 bases in between. CDR3 length: 10 amino acids. The CDR3 DNA is TGTGCCGGCGGGGTGGGGGAAGCTTTCTTT. Encoded protein: CAGGVGEAFF.

The chain has TRBV11-1 and TRBJ1-5; D not resolved. Trimming removed 5 bases at V and 4 bases at J, with 12 bases between. Germline V lookup: CDR1 SGHAT, CDR2 FQDESV (reference sequence). This CDR3 spans 14 amino acids. The CDR3 sequence: CASSLDSLNQPQHF. In DNA form, the CDR3 reads TGTGCCAGCAGCCTAGACTCCCTAAATCAGCCCCAGCATTTT.

For the CDR3, the DNA is TGTGCCAGCAGCATACCGGGACAGGGCCAAAACATTCAGTACTTC. Translating it yields CASSIPGQGQNIQYF. The chain employs TRBV5-4 and TRBJ2-4; TRBD1 aligns across 9 bases. V lost 4 bases, J lost 5 bases, and 7 bases stayed unmatched. Germline CDR1 and CDR2: SGHNT and YYREEE (reference sequence). CDR3 length equals 15 residues.

This clone was observed a single time. The chain has TRBV27 and TRBJ1-1; D is unclear. Looked up from germline, CDR1 is MNHEY and CDR2 is SMNVEV (reference sequence). V lost 6 bases and J lost 2, with 10 bases in between. CDR3 length: 13 residues. This chain's CDR3 is CASSVQRNTEAFF. The DNA for the CDR3 is TGTGCCAGCAGCGTACAGAGAAACACTGAAGCTTTCTTT.

This clone was picked up a small number of times. The chain links TRBV6-6 to TRBJ1-3; the D is unclear. Germline-derived CDR1 and CDR2 are MNHNY and SVGAGI (reference sequence). The CDR3 is made up of 16 amino acids. V was shortened by 6 bases and J by 4 bases, with 19 bases between the two germline ends. CDR3 loop: CASSPSASGGGNTIYF. Here the CDR3 DNA reads TGTGCCAGCAGCCCCTCGGCCTCAGGAGGAGGAAACACCATATATTTT.

This clone has a single count. This sequence joins TRBV14 and TRBJ1-1; TRBD1 might be the D (5 bases). The CDR3 runs 14 residues. V was cut by 1 base and J by 5 bases, with 11 bases left in between. CDR1 and CDR2 from the germline V gene are SGHDN and FVKESK. This CDR3 is CASSQVRVGTEAFF. The DNA of the CDR3 is TGTGCCAGCAGCCAAGTCAGGGTGGGAACTGAAGCTTTCTTT.

This clone was counted once. CDR3 sequence reads: CASSLDLGQPQHF. The CDR3 DNA reads TGTGCCAGCAGCTTAGATCTCGGTCAGCCCCAGCATTTT. The rearrangement links TRBV11-2 to TRBJ1-5; D is unclear. Germline V gives CDR1 SGHAT, CDR2 FQNNGV. The length of the CDR3 is 13 residues. The V end lost 0 bases, the J end lost 6 bases, and 6 bases lay between the germline ends.

This clone was found a few times. V and J are TRBV15 and TRBJ2-2; TRBD2 is a possible D gene (6 bases). Germline loops: CDR1 LNHNV, CDR2 YYDKDF (reference sequence). Trimming cost V 2 bases and J 6 bases, with 19 bases left between them. This CDR3 is built from 17 residues. This chain's CDR3 is CATSRQLRTWRAGELFF. In nucleotides, the CDR3 is TGTGCCACCAGCAGACAACTAAGAACTTGGAGGGCCGGGGAGCTGTTTTTT.

The V gene is TRBV5-1, the J gene TRBJ2-1; D is undetermined. V lost 2 bases, J lost 6 bases, and 12 bases lay in between. From germline, CDR1 is SGHRS and CDR2 YFSETQ. This CDR3 region has 14 residues. The CDR3: CASSFPQAGNEQFF. For the CDR3, the DNA is TGCGCCAGCAGCTTCCCGCAAGCAGGCAATGAGCAGTTCTTC.

The chain recombines TRBV5-1 with TRBJ1-1; TRBD1 agrees at 9 bases. The CDR3 is 14 residues long. V trimming: 3 bases; J trimming: 5 bases; junction bases outside the gene matches: 5. Germline lookup yields CDR1 SGHRS and CDR2 YFSETQ. The chain's CDR3 is CASSYGTGLTEAFF. In DNA form, the CDR3 reads TGCGCCAGCAGCTACGGGACAGGGCTGACTGAAGCTTTCTTT.

This clone appeared once. A junction end diverges from the germline sequence, so it may reflect a read error. The V call is TRBV7-9, the J call TRBJ1-2; perhaps TRBD1 as D (5 bases). The CDR3 has 12 amino acids. CDR1 SEHNR and CDR2 FQNEAQ come from the germline V gene (reference sequence). In DNA, the CDR3 is TGTTCCAGCAGTAGGGGTGACTATGGCTACACCTTC. Its protein is CSSSRGDYGYTF.

The gene calls are TRBV5-4 and TRBJ1-3; a possible D gene is TRBD1 (6 bases). V was pared by 4 bases and J by 2 bases, with 16 bases between. This CDR3 is built from 16 residues. Germline values: CDR1 SGHNT, CDR2 YYREEE (reference sequence). CDR3 residues: CASSRRDRTTGNTIYF. CDR3 in DNA: TGTGCCAGCAGCAGAAGAGACAGGACCACTGGAAACACCATATATTTT.

V gene TRBV19 combines with J gene TRBJ2-3; 7 bases fit TRBD2. CDR3 length equals 15 residues. The V gene end was trimmed by 7 bases and the J gene end by 3 bases; junction bases not matched to a gene: 10. CDR1 and CDR2 (germline): LNHDA, SQIVND (reference sequence). The CDR3 sequence: CASKREGRGTDTQYF. For the CDR3, the DNA is TGTGCCAGTAAAAGGGAGGGACGGGGGACAGATACGCAGTATTTT.

J is TRBJ2-7 and V is TRBV5-4; D gene unclear. Germline V lookup: CDR1 SGHNT, CDR2 YYREEE (reference sequence). Trimming left V 7 bases short and J 5 bases short, with 16 bases between. The CDR3 consists of 13 residues. CDR3 nucleotide sequence: TGTGCCAGCCCAACAGACATTGGTGACGAGCAGTACTTC. Amino acids: CASPTDIGDEQYF.

In its sample, this clone was seen a few times. The rearrangement joins TRBV10-3 to TRBJ2-1, with a tentative D call TRBD1 (6 bases). The V end was cut by 5 bases, the J end by 8 bases, with 13 bases between. Germline CDR1 is ENHRY and CDR2 is SYGVKD. The length of the CDR3 is 13 residues. The chain's CDR3 is CAISQGIGDEQFF. As DNA, the CDR3 is TGTGCCATCAGTCAGGGGATTGGCGATGAGCAGTTCTTC.

V usage is TRBV19 and J usage is TRBJ1-3, with TRBD1 identical over 9 bases. This CDR3 is built from 17 residues. Germline loops: CDR1 LNHDA, CDR2 SQIVND (reference sequence). V lost 4 bases and J lost 3; bases outside the gene matches: 10. The CDR3 region has the DNA TGTGCCAGTAGTAACCACAGGGGGCCGCCGCTTGGAAACACCATATATTTT. Amino acid sequence: CASSNHRGPPLGNTIYF.

The chain recombines TRBV7-8 with TRBJ1-1; 7 bases agree with TRBD1. CDR3 length equals 14 residues. The V segment lost 5 bases and the J segment 11 bases; nucleotides outside the gene matches: 14. Germline CDR1 and CDR2: SGHVS and FQNEAQ. The chain's CDR3 is CASSVRESGGGAFF. The CDR3 DNA sequence: TGTGCCAGCAGCGTTCGAGAATCAGGGGGTGGGGCTTTCTTT.

This clone was seen once. V usage is TRBV2 and J usage is TRBJ2-1; possible D gene TRBD1, 6 bases. The V end lost 4 bases, the J end lost 1 base, and 14 bases lay between the germline ends. Germline V gives CDR1 SNHLY, CDR2 FYNNEI. This CDR3 contains 16 residues. CDR3 in amino acids: CASSVSRDISYNEQFF. The CDR3 coding sequence is TGTGCCAGCAGTGTGTCTAGGGACATATCCTACAATGAGCAGTTCTTC.

This clone was counted a few times. The chain links TRBV7-3 to TRBJ1-6; 11 bases agree with TRBD1. The CDR3 extends over 14 amino acids. CDR1 is SGHTA and CDR2 is FQGTGA in the germline V gene. Trimming cost V 3 bases and J 11 bases; bases outside gene matches: 3. For the CDR3, the DNA is TGTGCCAGCAGCTTCGGGACAGGGGGAACACCCCTCCACTTT. Translation: CASSFGTGGTPLHF.

J is TRBJ2-7 and V is TRBV6-6, with D perhaps matching TRBD2 (6 bases). Germline CDR1 reads MNHNY; CDR2 reads SVGAGI (reference sequence). This CDR3 region has 14 residues. Trimming took 0 bases from V and 3 from J, leaving 9 bases between them. CDR3 region: CASSYSGGNYEQYF. DNA of the CDR3: TGTGCCAGCAGTTACTCCGGGGGAAACTACGAGCAGTACTTC.

V usage is TRBV9 and J usage is TRBJ2-3; the match to TRBD2 covers 10 bases. Germline CDR1 and CDR2: SGDLS and YYNGEE. J was trimmed by 2 bases and V by 4 bases; bases with no gene match: 7. This CDR3 region has 16 residues. The CDR3 protein is CASSPRTSGNTDTQYF. The CDR3 DNA sequence: TGTGCCAGCAGCCCACGGACTAGCGGAAACACAGATACGCAGTATTTT.

This clone was counted a few times. V is TRBV28 and J is TRBJ2-6; no clear D. Germline V gene data show CDR1 as MDHEN and CDR2 as SYDVKM. The CDR3 spans 15 residues. V lost 4 bases and J 4 bases, leaving 11 bases between the germline ends. Written as DNA, the CDR3 is TGTGCCAGCAGTTCCATCCTAGGCGGGGCCAACGTCCTGACTTTC. This sequence encodes CASSSILGGANVLTF.

The chain employs TRBV6-4 and TRBJ2-1; TRBD2 might be the D (6 bases). CDR3 length: 13 residues. CDR1 and CDR2 from the germline V gene are MRHNA and SNTAGT. The V gene lost 1 base and the J gene lost 6 bases, with 7 bases spanning the gap. CDR3 sequence: CASSDLGGNEQFF. The CDR3 DNA follows: TGTGCCAGCAGTGACTTGGGGGGCAATGAGCAGTTCTTC.

V and J are TRBV28 and TRBJ2-7, with TRBD1 identical over 11 bases. The V segment lost 6 bases and the J segment 2 bases; nucleotides outside the gene matches: 6. CDR3 length equals 15 residues. Germline loops: CDR1 MDHEN, CDR2 SYDVKM. CDR3 region: CASRKPGQGAYEQYF. In DNA, the CDR3 is TGTGCCAGCAGAAAGCCGGGACAGGGGGCCTACGAGCAGTACTTC.

J is TRBJ1-2 and V is TRBV6-1; D remains unclear. This CDR3 has 14 amino acids. V dropped 2 bases and J dropped 8 bases, with 15 bases sitting between them. The V gene's germline CDR1 is MNHNS and CDR2 SASEGT. The DNA for the CDR3 is TGTGCCAGCAGTGAAATTCGGTCCCCGGGGGGCTACACCTTC. Translated: CASSEIRSPGGYTF.

V usage is TRBV6-1 and J usage is TRBJ1-2, with 7 bases lining up with TRBD1. In germline, CDR1 is MNHNS, CDR2 SASEGT. The CDR3 spans 13 residues. Unmatched junction bases numbered 4, after V lost 2 bases and J lost 7 bases. The chain's CDR3 is CASSESQGSGYTF. The CDR3 nucleotides read TGTGCCAGCAGTGAATCACAGGGGAGTGGCTACACCTTC.

This clone was counted only a few times. The genes are TRBV5-6 and TRBJ1-5; 11 bases fit TRBD1. The CDR3 totals 17 residues. CDR1 and CDR2 (germline): SGHDT, YYEEEE. Trimming cost V 2 bases and J 2 bases; bases outside gene matches: 6. The DNA for the CDR3 is TGTGCCAGCAGCTTTTGGGACAGGGGGTCGGGCAATCAGCCCCAGCATTTT. Translating gives CASSFWDRGSGNQPQHF.